This TCR beta chain is drawn from a study of glioma-infiltrating T cells after dendritic cell vaccination. In the study overall: Dendritic cell vaccination trial patients had either newly diagnosed or recurrent glioblastoma.

Libraries were prepared by immunoSEQ multiplex PCR; TCRdb keeps only in-frame clonotypes and omits some of them. The data hold about 90,000 clones, with roughly 87% observed a single time. Time point indicated: after dendritic cell vaccination, including at tumor progression/relapse. This receptor was identified in a human donor with glioblastoma. Source: blood, taken after dendritic cell vaccination.

The CDR3 region has the DNA TGTGCCAGCAGCTTACATATGGCAGGGGGCGGGGGCTATGGCTACACCTTC. Residues: CASSLHMAGGGGYGYTF. The rearrangement links TRBV7-2 to TRBJ1-2; 8 bases agree with TRBD1. V was clipped by 2 bases and J by 4 bases; unmatched bases: 12. The CDR3 contains 17 residues. The germline V gene has CDR1 SGHTA and CDR2 FQGNSA.